The 8 T cell receptor beta chains reported below all come from one sample, sequenced in a study of shared clonotypes between healthy human individuals. The data were produced by immunoSEQ multiplex PCR, yet TCRdb's version contains in-frame clones alone and is incomplete. The repertoire holds 550,000 to 700,000 clones, with roughly 73% as singletons. Sequencing was performed on memory CD4+ T cells sorted from blood. Documented subset: CD45RA-negative fraction. These TCRs come from a woman aged 25-40 years in good health.

The CDR3, as DNA: TGCGCCAGCAGCCGCTCGGCGGGAGAGGGCACCGGGGAGCTGTTTTTT. Encoded protein: CASSRSAGEGTGELFF. The chain is built from TRBV5-1 and TRBJ2-2; the match to TRBD2 covers 7 bases. Germline values: CDR1 SGHRS, CDR2 YFSETQ. The CDR3 loop spans 16 amino acids. V lost 4 bases, J lost 4 bases, and 10 bases stayed unmatched.

The rearrangement joins TRBV27 to TRBJ2-5, with 9 bases lining up with TRBD1. Unmatched junction bases numbered 5, after V lost 4 bases and J lost 2 bases. Germline CDR1 MNHEY, CDR2 SMNVEV (reference sequence). This CDR3 contains 15 residues. CDR3 amino acids: CASSSSGTGQETQYF. The CDR3 DNA reads as TGTGCCAGCAGTTCCTCCGGGACAGGGCAAGAGACCCAGTACTTC.

The CDR3 DNA follows: TGTGCCAGCAGTTTAGGAGGACAGGGGGACAATCAGCCCCAGCATTTT. Translated: CASSLGGQGDNQPQHF. The rearrangement joins TRBV28 to TRBJ1-5; TRBD1 agrees at 10 bases. V trimming: 2 bases; J trimming: 3 bases; junction bases outside the gene matches: 4. The CDR3 covers 16 residues. The germline V gene has CDR1 MDHEN and CDR2 SYDVKM. The variable domain in full, with the rest retrieved from reference TRBV28 and TRBJ1-5, is DVKVTQSSRYLVKRTGEKVFLECVQDMDHENMFWYRQDPGLGLRLIYFSYDVKMKEKGDIPEGYSVSREKKERFSLILESASTNQTSMYLCASSLGGQGDNQPQHFGDGTRLSIL.

In the case of this clone: Within the sample, other DNA sequences also encode this same CDR3. The V gene is TRBV28, the J gene TRBJ1-1; D is possibly TRBD1 (6 bases). In germline, CDR1 is MDHEN, CDR2 SYDVKM. The V and J ends lost 6 bases and 1 base respectively, with 9 bases between them. This CDR3 contains 13 residues. This CDR3 is CASRSGQNTEAFF. The CDR3, as DNA: TGTGCCAGCAGATCGGGACAGAACACTGAAGCTTTCTTT.

A single count supports this clone. The chain recombines TRBV7-9 with TRBJ2-1; TRBD2 matches at 9 bases. Germline V CDR1 and CDR2: SEHNR, FQNEAQ (reference sequence). Trimming at V came to 4 bases and at J to 1 base, leaving 11 bases not matched to a gene. The CDR3 length is 18 residues. The CDR3 loop is CASSSRDSGRSSYNEQFF. The DNA of the CDR3 is TGTGCCAGCAGCTCGCGTGACAGCGGGAGGAGTTCCTACAATGAGCAGTTCTTC. Variable domain in full (rest from reference TRBV7-9 and TRBJ2-1): DTGVSQNPRHKITKRGQNVTFRCDPISEHNRLYWYRQTLGQGPEFLTYFQNEAQLEKSRLLSDRFSAERPKGSFSTLEIQRTEQGDSAMYLCASSSRDSGRSSYNEQFFGPGTRLTVL.

The DNA for the CDR3 is TGTGCCAGCATCCCACAGGGGGCACGATACAATGAGCAGTTCTTC. The encoded protein is CASIPQGARYNEQFF. This chain links TRBV2 with TRBJ2-1; 9 nucleotides line up with TRBD1. Trimming took 7 bases from V and 4 from J; bases not matched to a gene: 8. Germline-derived CDR1 and CDR2 are SNHLY and FYNNEI. This CDR3 region has 15 residues.

The rearrangement uses TRBV6-5 and TRBJ1-5; the D gene is possibly TRBD1 (5 bases). V lost 5 bases and J 6 bases, leaving 14 bases between the germline ends. This CDR3 comprises 14 residues. From germline, CDR1 is MNHEY and CDR2 SVGAGI. In DNA form, the CDR3 reads TGTGCCAGCAGTCAAGCGGGACCGGCTCAGCCCCAGCATTTT. Translating gives CASSQAGPAQPQHF.

J is TRBJ2-3 and V is TRBV15, with 7 bases matching TRBD2. The ends lost 4 bases at V and 2 bases at J; junction bases unmatched: 9. This CDR3 spans 16 amino acids. CDR1 is LNHNV and CDR2 is YYDKDF in the germline V gene (reference sequence). The CDR3 DNA follows: TGTGCCACCAGCATTTCCGGGACTACGTACACAGATACGCAGTATTTT. This gives the protein CATSISGTTYTDTQYF.